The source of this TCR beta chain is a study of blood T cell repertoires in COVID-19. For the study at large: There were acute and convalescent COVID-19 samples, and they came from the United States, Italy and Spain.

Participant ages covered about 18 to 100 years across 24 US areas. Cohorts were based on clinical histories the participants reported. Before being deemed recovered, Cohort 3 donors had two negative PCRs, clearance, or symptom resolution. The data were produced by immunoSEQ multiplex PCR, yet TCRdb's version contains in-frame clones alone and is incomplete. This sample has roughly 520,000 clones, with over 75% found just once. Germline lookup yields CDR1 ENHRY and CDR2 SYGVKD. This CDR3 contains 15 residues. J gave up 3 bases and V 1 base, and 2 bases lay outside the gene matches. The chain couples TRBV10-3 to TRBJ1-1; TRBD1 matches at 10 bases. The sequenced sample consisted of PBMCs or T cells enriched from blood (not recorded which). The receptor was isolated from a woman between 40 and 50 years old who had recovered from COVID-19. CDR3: CAISEFGTGDTEAFF. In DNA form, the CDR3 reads TGTGCCATCAGTGAGTTTGGGACAGGGGACACTGAAGCTTTCTTT.